These T cell receptor beta chains were read from a single sample in a study of T cell responses to AZD1222 COVID-19 vaccine. Assay used: immunoSEQ multiplex PCR; TCRdb lists only in-frame clones, some missing. There are about 50,000 clones in the sample; 80% to 90% occur only once, and around 15% lies in the top ten. The source material was peripheral blood, sampled on day 0 of AZD1222 vaccination. These TCRs come from an adult in good health. CDR3s leave out the opening cysteine and the closing phenylalanine or tryptophan.

TRBV12-3/TRBV12-4	9	TRBJ1-1	ASRIDTEAF
TRBV5-1	12	TRBJ1-2	ASSPSGTGYGYT
TRBV7-9	13	TRBJ1-1	ASSPGTTDTTEAF
TRBV30	14	TRBJ2-1	AWREVTGRSYNEQF
TRBV5-1	13	TRBJ2-7	ASRPEGASRDEQY
TRBV11-1	13	TRBJ2-1	ASSLDVTGGNEQF
TRBV7-3	11	TRBJ2-1	ASSRTSSSEQF
TRBV7-2	14	TRBJ1-2	ASSSLASGGGGGYT
TRBV5-1	14	TRBJ2-2	ASSQSAGARTGELF
TRBV4-1	19	TRBJ2-5	ASSQETYREGSVYLEETQY
TRBV11-3	13	TRBJ2-3	ASSKISGGTDTQY
TRBV30	11	TRBJ1-1	AWSVAQGTEAF
TRBV11-1	13	TRBJ2-7	ASSLGLGTSYEQY
TRBV5-1	12	TRBJ2-3	ASNGDRVADTQY
TRBV3-1/TRBV3-2	11	TRBJ1-5	ASSPNDGQPQH
TRBV4-3	13	TRBJ2-2	ASSHGERGTRELF
TRBV2	11	TRBJ2-2	ASSELPSGELF
TRBV6-5	10	TRBJ1-4	ASSPGNEKLF
TRBV6-5	12	TRBJ1-2	ASSYSNGGGGYT
TRBV3-1/TRBV3-2	15	TRBJ1-6	ASSPGTKVSYNSPLH
TRBV29-1	11	TRBJ1-1	SGGEPKGTEAF
TRBV30	12	TRBJ1-2	AWIRAPNGYGYT
TRBV9	14	TRBJ2-1	ASSVRGGSSYNEQF
TRBV19	11	TRBJ2-1	ASRSSGNNEQF
TRBV18	13	TRBJ1-1	ASSPGGHRGTEAF
TRBV24-1	14	TRBJ2-7	ATSDKGRAPDYEQY